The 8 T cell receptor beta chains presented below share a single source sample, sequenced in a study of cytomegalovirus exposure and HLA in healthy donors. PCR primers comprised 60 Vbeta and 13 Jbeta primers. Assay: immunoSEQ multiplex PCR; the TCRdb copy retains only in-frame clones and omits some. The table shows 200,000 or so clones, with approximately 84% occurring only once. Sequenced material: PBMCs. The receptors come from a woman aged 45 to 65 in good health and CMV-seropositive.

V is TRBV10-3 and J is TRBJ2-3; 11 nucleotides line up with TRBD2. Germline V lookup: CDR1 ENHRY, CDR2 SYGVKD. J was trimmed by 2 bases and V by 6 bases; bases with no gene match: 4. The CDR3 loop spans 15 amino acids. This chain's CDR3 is CAIRGLAEITDTQYF. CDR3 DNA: TGTGCCATCAGGGGACTAGCGGAGATCACAGATACGCAGTATTTT.

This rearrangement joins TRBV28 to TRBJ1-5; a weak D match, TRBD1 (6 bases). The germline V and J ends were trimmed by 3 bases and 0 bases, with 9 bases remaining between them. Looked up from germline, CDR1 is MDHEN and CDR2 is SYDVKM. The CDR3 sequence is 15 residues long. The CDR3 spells CASSFRGHSNQPQHF. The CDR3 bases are TGTGCCAGCAGTTTTCGGGGACATAGCAATCAGCCCCAGCATTTT. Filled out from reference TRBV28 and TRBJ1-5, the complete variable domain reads DVKVTQSSRYLVKRTGEKVFLECVQDMDHENMFWYRQDPGLGLRLIYFSYDVKMKEKGDIPEGYSVSREKKERFSLILESASTNQTSMYLCASSFRGHSNQPQHFGDGTRLSIL.

CDR3 DNA: TGTGCCATCAAGAGGGGGGGCTCAGATACGCAGTATTTT. Encoded protein: CAIKRGGSDTQYF. The chain combines TRBV6-5 with TRBJ2-3; D perhaps matches TRBD2 (7 bases). The germline gives CDR1 MNHEY, CDR2 SVGAGI. The germline V and J ends were trimmed by 10 bases and 4 bases, with 15 bases remaining between them. The CDR3 has 13 residues.

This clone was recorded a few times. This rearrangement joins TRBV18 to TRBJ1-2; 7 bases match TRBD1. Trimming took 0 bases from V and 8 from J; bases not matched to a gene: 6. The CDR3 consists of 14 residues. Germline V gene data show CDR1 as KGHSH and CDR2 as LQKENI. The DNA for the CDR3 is TGTGCCAGCTCACCACCGGGACAGTTGAGGGGCTACACCTTC. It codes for CASSPPGQLRGYTF.

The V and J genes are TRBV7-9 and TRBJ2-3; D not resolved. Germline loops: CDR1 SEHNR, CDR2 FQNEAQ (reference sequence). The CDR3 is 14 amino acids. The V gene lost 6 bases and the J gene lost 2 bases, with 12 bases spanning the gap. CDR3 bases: TGTGCCAGCAGAGCCAACGAAGCCACAGATACGCAGTATTTT. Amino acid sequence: CASRANEATDTQYF.

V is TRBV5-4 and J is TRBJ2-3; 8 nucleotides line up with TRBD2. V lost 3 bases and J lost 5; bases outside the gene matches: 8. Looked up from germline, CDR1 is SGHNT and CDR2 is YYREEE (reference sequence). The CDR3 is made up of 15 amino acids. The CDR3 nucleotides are TGTGCCAGCAGCTCGCGCAGCGGGGGAGGAGATACGCAGTATTTT. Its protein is CASSSRSGGGDTQYF.

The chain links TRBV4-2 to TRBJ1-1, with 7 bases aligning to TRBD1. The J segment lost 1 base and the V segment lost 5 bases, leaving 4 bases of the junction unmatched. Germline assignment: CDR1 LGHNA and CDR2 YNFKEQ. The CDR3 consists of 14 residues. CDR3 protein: CASSLGTANTEAFF. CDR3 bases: TGTGCCAGCAGCTTAGGGACAGCGAACACTGAAGCTTTCTTT.

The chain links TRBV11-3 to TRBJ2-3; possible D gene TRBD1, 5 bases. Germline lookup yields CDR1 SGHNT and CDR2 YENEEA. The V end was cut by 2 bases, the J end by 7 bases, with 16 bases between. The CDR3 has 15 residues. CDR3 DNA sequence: TGTGCCAGCAGCTTAAGTTTGAGTGGGGCTAATACGCAGTATTTT. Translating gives CASSLSLSGANTQYF.